Below, one TCR beta chain is given with its context. Its antigen has not been determined. No much larger clone is present one base from it, and per-base qualities are unavailable. This record belongs to a study of T cell changes during pregnancy in multiple sclerosis (dated by TCRdb to about 2019). For the wider study: The study looked at changes in the T cell repertoire across pregnancy in women with multiple sclerosis.

Preparation of the library involved the immunoSEQ multiplex PCR assay. TCRdb holds this immuneACCESS table with in-frame rearrangements only. Some clones are missing; in checked studies, unresolved V genes explain under half, and the rest has no known cause. This sample has 35,000 to 45,000 clones in its table, and around 94% of those were observed once. 1% to 1.5% of the sample belongs to the ten largest clones. In the germline V gene, CDR1 corresponds to SGHTA and CDR2 to FQGNSA. V sheds 4 bases and J sheds 5 bases, leaving 26 bases between their ends. The CDR3 numbers 18 residues from cysteine through phenylalanine. Just CDR3 DNA is preserved here, 54 bases in frame from base 1.

The TCR sequence derives from a female donor with multiple sclerosis, enrolled in a pregnancy study. The sample comprised peripheral blood. The sequence links TRBV7-2 to TRBJ2-5; possibly the D gene is TRBD1, per 5 matching bases. CDR3 sequence: CASSSSYPDPRKGETQYF. The nucleotides are TGTGCCAGCAGCTCTTCTTATCCGGATCCTCGGAAGGGGGAGACCCAGTACTTC. With the portions outside the CDR3 filled from the reference TRBV7-2 and TRBJ2-5 genes, the complete variable region becomes GAGVSQSPSNKVTEKGKDVELRCDPISGHTALYWYRQSLGQGLEFLIYFQGNSAPDKSGLPSDRFSAERTGGSVSTLTIQRTQQEDSAVYLCASSSSYPDPRKGETQYFGPGTRLLVL.